Listed below are T cell receptor beta chains from one sample, sequenced in a study of blood T cell repertoires in COVID-19. Sequencing used immunoSEQ multiplex PCR; TCRdb keeps in-frame clones, though not all of them. Among about 230,000 clones listed, approximately 82% were seen once. Sequencing was done on a sample of peripheral blood. Source of these receptors: a woman between 65 and 79 years old with active or convalescent COVID-19. CDR3s include the opening cysteine and the closing phenylalanine or tryptophan. Where a row states a size, it is once, few, many or the class of an expanded clone; other rows omit it.

TRBV4-2,TRBJ2-5,NA,CASSHRPAPSSDGHQETQYF
TRBV7-9,TRBJ1-2,NA,CASSSTGSAYGYTF
TRBV7-9,TRBJ2-5,NA,CASSVGTGDGRETQYF
TRBV7-9,TRBJ1-4,NA,CASSLGTGGGGGTNEKLFF
TRBV27,TRBJ2-1,NA,CASRPSNRGSYNEQFF
TRBV19,TRBJ1-1,NA,CASTLGEGWAEAFF
TRBV7-2,TRBJ2-1,few,CASSLEGSSSYNEQFF
TRBV18,TRBJ1-3,NA,CASSPPLGQGKTIYF
TRBV6-5,TRBJ2-5,NA,CASLGTKTPGTQYF
TRBV15,TRBJ1-1,NA,CATSRDLGRAEAFF
TRBV11-2,TRBJ2-1,NA,CASSLDLAGGPFNEQFF
TRBV18,TRBJ1-2,NA,CASSPSGQGNYGYTF
TRBV6-5,TRBJ2-7,NA,CASRERSSYEQYF
TRBV19,TRBJ1-6,NA,CASTPTGIRSPLHF
TRBV30,TRBJ1-1,NA,CAWCPIPGRTEAFF
TRBV2,TRBJ1-4,NA,CASSYQGFNEKLFF
TRBV6-5,TRBJ1-1,NA,CASSYTSLGDTEAFF
TRBV28,TRBJ2-1,NA,CASTPIGQHNEQFF
TRBV5-4,TRBJ1-4,NA,CASSLGLGTDEKLFF
TRBV5-1,TRBJ2-7,few,CASSTQGYSYEQYF
TRBV11-2,TRBJ2-7,NA,CASSQPSGTGFYEQYF
TRBV27,TRBJ1-1,NA,CASSLSRQGNTEAFF
TRBV6-6,TRBJ2-3,NA,CASSTLGTSDTQYF
TRBV6-1,TRBJ1-1,once,CASSDIGTGGGEAFF
TRBV4-2,TRBJ1-5,NA,CASSQDRVQPQHF
TRBV29-1,TRBJ2-1,NA,CSSLESLQFF
TRBV5-8,TRBJ2-2,NA,CASSLAGTSGNTGELFF
TRBV4-2,TRBJ2-7,NA,CASSPYARAESSYEQYF
TRBV4-1,TRBJ2-1,NA,CASSQRPELGTTGEQFF
TRBV24-1,TRBJ2-2,NA,CATSDPTGANTGELFF
TRBV3-1/TRBV3-2,TRBJ2-3,NA,CASSRADFTVDTQYF
TRBV19,TRBJ2-2,NA,CASSITGAGELFF
TRBV6-5,TRBJ2-5,NA,CASSIRTGQETQYF
TRBV5-1,TRBJ1-1,NA,CASSFDSEAFF
TRBV27,TRBJ1-2,NA,CASSSTVFYGYTF
TRBV4-3,TRBJ1-1,NA,CASSHVTGGTEAFF
TRBV7-2,TRBJ1-4,NA,CASSLGVHSNEKLFF
TRBV4-1,TRBJ2-6,NA,CASSQAASGSGGANVLTF
TRBV24-1,TRBJ2-1,NA,CATSSSTGGSYNEQFF
TRBV5-5,TRBJ2-2,NA,CASSPEPGYGELFF
TRBV7-9,TRBJ2-7,NA,CASNLSPGGHSPYEQYF
TRBV29-1,TRBJ1-2,once,CSAGSAGGYTF
TRBV28,TRBJ2-1,NA,CASSWSGGSLHNEQFF
TRBV10-2,TRBJ1-6,NA,CASSGRRHSEGSPLHF
TRBV7-2,TRBJ2-7,few,CASRGSQTAYEQYF
TRBV3-1/TRBV3-2,TRBJ1-4,NA,CASSQNAGGEKLFF
TRBV5-1,TRBJ2-1,NA,CASSLAGLAGAYNEQFF
TRBV24-1,TRBJ1-2,NA,CATSDRGGAYGYTF
TRBV5-1,TRBJ2-2,NA,CASSPEPDRLNTGELFF
TRBV27,TRBJ2-3,NA,CASSFRLTQYF
TRBV7-8,TRBJ2-1,NA,CASSPGTSGSYNEQFF
TRBV28,TRBJ2-2,NA,CASRETGGTGELFF
TRBV7-2,TRBJ1-2,few,CASSPGTANYGYTF
TRBV27,TRBJ2-7,NA,CASSLWGTGDPYEQYF
TRBV5-1,TRBJ1-6,NA,CASSLALGGSYNSPLHF
TRBV5-1,TRBJ1-4,few,CASSPRGAAYNEKLFF
TRBV6-5,TRBJ2-6,NA,CASSYSQGTGANVLTF